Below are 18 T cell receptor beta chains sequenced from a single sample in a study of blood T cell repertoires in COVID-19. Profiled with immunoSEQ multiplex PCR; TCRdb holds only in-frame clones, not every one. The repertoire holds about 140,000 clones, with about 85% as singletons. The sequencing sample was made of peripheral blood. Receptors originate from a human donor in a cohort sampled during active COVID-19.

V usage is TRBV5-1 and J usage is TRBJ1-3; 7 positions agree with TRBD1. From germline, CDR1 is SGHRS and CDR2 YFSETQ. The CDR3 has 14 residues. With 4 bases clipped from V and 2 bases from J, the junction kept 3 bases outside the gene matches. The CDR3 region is CASSAGQTGNTIYF. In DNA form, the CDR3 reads TGCGCCAGCAGCGCGGGACAGACTGGAAACACCATATATTTT.

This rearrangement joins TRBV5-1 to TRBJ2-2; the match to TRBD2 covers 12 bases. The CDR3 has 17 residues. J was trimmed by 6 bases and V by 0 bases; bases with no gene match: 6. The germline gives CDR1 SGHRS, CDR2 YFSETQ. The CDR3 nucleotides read TGCGCCAGCAGCTTGGTACTAGCGGGAGGTCGGGCCGGGGAGCTGTTTTTT. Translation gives CASSLVLAGGRAGELFF.

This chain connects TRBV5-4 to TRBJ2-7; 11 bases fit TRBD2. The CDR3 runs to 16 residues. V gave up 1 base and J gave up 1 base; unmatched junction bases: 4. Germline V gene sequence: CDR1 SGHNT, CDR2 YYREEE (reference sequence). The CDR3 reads CASSLMGLAVSYEQYF. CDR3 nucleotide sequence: TGTGCCAGCAGCTTGATGGGACTAGCGGTTTCCTACGAGCAGTACTTC.

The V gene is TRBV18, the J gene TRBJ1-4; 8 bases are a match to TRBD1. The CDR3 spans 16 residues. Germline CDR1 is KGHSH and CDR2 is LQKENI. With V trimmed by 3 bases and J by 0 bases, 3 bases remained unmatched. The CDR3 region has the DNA TGTGCCAGCTCACCGGGACAGGCTGCAACTAATGAAAAACTGTTTTTT. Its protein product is CASSPGQAATNEKLFF. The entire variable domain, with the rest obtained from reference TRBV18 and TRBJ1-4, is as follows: NAGVMQNPRHLVRRRGQEARLRCSPMKGHSHVYWYRQLPEEGLKFMVYLQKENIIDESGMPKERFSAEFPKEGPSILRIQQVVRGDSAAYFCASSPGQAATNEKLFFGSGTQLSVL.

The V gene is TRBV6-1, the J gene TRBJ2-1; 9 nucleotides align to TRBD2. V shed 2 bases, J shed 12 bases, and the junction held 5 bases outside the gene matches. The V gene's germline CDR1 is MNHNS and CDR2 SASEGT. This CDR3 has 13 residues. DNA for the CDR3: TGTGCCAGCAGTGAATTACTAGCGGGTTCGCAGTTCTTC. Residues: CASSELLAGSQFF.

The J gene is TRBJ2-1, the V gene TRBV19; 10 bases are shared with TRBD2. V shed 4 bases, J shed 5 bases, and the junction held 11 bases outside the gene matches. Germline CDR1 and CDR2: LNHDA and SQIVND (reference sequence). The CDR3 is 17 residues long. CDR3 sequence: CASSSPSTSGFDNEQFF. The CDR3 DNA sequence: TGTGCCAGTAGTAGTCCCTCGACTAGCGGGTTTGACAATGAGCAGTTCTTC.

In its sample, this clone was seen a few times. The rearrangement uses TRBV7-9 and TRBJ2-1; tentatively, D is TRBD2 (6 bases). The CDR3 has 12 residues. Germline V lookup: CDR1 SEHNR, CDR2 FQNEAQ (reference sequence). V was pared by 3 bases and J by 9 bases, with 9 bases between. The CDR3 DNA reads TGTGCCAGCAGCTTGGATAGCGGTGAGCAGTTCTTC. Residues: CASSLDSGEQFF.

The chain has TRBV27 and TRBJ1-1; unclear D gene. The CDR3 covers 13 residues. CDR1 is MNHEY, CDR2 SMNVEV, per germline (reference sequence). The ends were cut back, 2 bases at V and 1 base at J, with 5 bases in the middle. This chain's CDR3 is CASSLRENTEAFF. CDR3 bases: TGTGCCAGCAGTTTAAGAGAGAACACTGAAGCTTTCTTT.

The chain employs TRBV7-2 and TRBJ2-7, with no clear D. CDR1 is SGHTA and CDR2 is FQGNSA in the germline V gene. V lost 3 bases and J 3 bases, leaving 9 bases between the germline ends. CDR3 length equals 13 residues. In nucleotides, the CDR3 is TGTGCCAGCAGCTTTACGGTCTTCTACGAGCAGTACTTC. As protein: CASSFTVFYEQYF.

For the CDR3, the DNA is TGTGCCAGCAGCCTAGGGACTAGCATAGATGAGCAGTTCTTC. Translation gives CASSLGTSIDEQFF. J is TRBJ2-1 and V is TRBV7-3; TRBD2 matches at 9 bases. The CDR3 extends over 14 amino acids. The V gene end was trimmed by 5 bases and the J gene end by 8 bases; junction bases not matched to a gene: 7. Germline values: CDR1 SGHTA, CDR2 FQGTGA.

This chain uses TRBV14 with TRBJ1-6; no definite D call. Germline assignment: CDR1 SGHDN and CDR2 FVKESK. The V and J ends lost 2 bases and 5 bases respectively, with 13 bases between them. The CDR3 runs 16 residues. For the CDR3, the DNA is TGTGCCAGCAGCCAACAGCGCCCCACAAATAATTCACCCCTCCACTTT. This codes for CASSQQRPTNNSPLHF. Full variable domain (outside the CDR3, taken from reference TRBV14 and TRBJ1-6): EAGVTQFPSHSVIEKGQTVTLRCDPISGHDNLYWYRRVMGKEIKFLLHFVKESKQDESGMPNNRFLAERTGGTYSTLKVQPAELEDSGVYFCASSQQRPTNNSPLHFGNGTRLTVT.

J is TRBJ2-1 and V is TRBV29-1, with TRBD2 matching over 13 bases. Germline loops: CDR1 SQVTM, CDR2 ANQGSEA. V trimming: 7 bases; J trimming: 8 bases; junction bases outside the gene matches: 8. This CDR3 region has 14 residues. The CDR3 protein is CSDAGTSGIHEQFF. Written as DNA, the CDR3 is TGCAGCGATGCCGGGACTAGCGGGATCCATGAGCAGTTCTTC.

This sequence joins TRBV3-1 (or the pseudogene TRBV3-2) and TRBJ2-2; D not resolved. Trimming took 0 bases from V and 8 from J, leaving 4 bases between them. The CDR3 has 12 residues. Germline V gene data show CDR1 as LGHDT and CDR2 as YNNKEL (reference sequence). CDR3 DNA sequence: TGTGCCAGCAGCCAAGATCCTGGGGAGCTGTTTTTT. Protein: CASSQDPGELFF.

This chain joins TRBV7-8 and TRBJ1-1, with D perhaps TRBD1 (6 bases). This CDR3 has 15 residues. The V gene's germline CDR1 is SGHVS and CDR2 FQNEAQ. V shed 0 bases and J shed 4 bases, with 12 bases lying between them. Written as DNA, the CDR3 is TGTGCCAGCAGCTTAGCACAGGGTATTAGCACTGAAGCTTTCTTT. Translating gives CASSLAQGISTEAFF. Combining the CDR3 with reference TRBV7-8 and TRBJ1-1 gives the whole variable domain GAGVSQSPRYKVAKRGQDVALRCDPISGHVSLFWYQQALGQGPEFLTYFQNEAQLDKSGLPSDRFFAERPEGSVSTLKIQRTQQEDSAVYLCASSLAQGISTEAFFGQGTRLTVV.

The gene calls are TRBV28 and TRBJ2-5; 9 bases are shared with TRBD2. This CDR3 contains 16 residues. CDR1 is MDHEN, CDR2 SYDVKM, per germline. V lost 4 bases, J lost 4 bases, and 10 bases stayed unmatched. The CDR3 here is CASSSSAGGRRETQYF. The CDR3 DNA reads TGTGCCAGCAGTTCCTCAGCGGGAGGCCGAAGAGAGACCCAGTACTTC.

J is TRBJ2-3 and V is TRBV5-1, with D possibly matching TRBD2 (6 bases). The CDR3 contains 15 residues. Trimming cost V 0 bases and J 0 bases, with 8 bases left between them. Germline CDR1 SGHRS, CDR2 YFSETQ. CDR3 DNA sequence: TGCGCCAGCAGCTTGGTTGGGGGGAGCACAGATACGCAGTATTTT. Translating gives CASSLVGGSTDTQYF.

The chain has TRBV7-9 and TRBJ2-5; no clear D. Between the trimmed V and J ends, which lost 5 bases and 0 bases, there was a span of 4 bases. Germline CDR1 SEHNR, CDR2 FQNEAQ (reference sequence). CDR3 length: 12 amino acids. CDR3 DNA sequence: TGTGCCAGCAGCACATACCAAGAGACCCAGTACTTC. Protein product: CASSTYQETQYF.

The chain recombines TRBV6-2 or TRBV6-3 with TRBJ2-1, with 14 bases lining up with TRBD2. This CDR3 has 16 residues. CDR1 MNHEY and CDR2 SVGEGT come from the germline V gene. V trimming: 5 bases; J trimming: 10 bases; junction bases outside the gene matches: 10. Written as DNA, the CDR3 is TGTGCCAGCAGTGACCCTGGACTAGCGGGAGGACAAGAGCAGTTCTTC. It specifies CASSDPGLAGGQEQFF.